The next 2 T cell receptor beta chains were all read from a single sample in a study of CD8+ T cells in alopecia areata. Treatment defined: oral pan-JAK inhibitor, 5-10 mg twice daily. Extracted from the samples, RNA was reverse transcribed into cDNA to serve as the sequencing template. Sequenced by immunoSEQ multiplex PCR; TCRdb stores in-frame clones only, minus some. Of 150,000 to 250,000 clones listed, 60% to 70% were seen once; the top ten hold less than 3.5%. Sequencing was performed on CD4+ T cells sorted from blood, taken at week 4, from a patient treated with tofacitinib. The source of these receptors is a human donor with alopecia areata.

V and J are TRBV30 and TRBJ1-2, with 9 bases matching TRBD1. CDR3 length equals 16 residues. CDR1 GTSNPN and CDR2 SVGIG come from the germline V gene (reference sequence). The J segment lost 6 bases and the V segment lost 0 bases, leaving 11 bases of the junction unmatched. The CDR3 loop reads CAWSVTLTGGMNGYTF. DNA of the CDR3: TGTGCCTGGAGTGTAACCCTTACAGGGGGCATGAATGGCTACACCTTC.

The rearrangement joins TRBV7-2 to TRBJ2-5; the D is unclear. CDR3 length equals 14 residues. The ends were cut back, 5 bases at V and 0 bases at J, with 10 bases in the middle. CDR1 and CDR2 (germline): SGHTA, FQGNSA. DNA for the CDR3: TGTGCCAGCAGCCCGGATTTGTACCAAGAGACCCAGTACTTC. It yields the protein CASSPDLYQETQYF. The full variable domain, in which reference TRBV7-2 and TRBJ2-5 provide the parts outside the CDR3, is GAGVSQSPSNKVTEKGKDVELRCDPISGHTALYWYRQSLGQGLEFLIYFQGNSAPDKSGLPSDRFSAERTGGSVSTLTIQRTQQEDSAVYLCASSPDLYQETQYFGPGTRLLVL.